This TCR beta chain was retrieved from a study of T-cell memory formation after mild COVID-19. Overall study context: In these data, TCR clusters were largely donor specific. Study-level results: Pre-infection memory harbored some responding clones, suggesting cross-reactive memory joined. Contracting CD4+ clones sat mainly in CM and EM; CD8+ in EMRA.

Concerning this clonotype: Its antigen is unknown.

CDR3 length: 16 amino acids. V lost 5 bases and J lost 2; bases outside the gene matches: 9. Per the germline V gene, CDR1 is LGHNT and CDR2 is FRNRAP. Sample barcodes and UMIs were carried by the TCR alpha and TCR beta cDNA libraries that 5'RACE generated with constant-segment primers. MiXCR, applied by TCRdb to the 5' RACE reads, yields one record per CDR3 protein. The top ten clones hold about 1.1% of a sample with tens of thousands of distinct CDR3 sequences, over 7.5% of them seen once. Sequenced sample: PBMCs or a T cell subset sorted from them (not recorded which). This receptor was obtained from a man younger than 30 who had mild COVID-19 (a few samples of this study predate the infection). Cell type and time point are not known. This chain connects TRBV12-5 to TRBJ2-7; TRBD2 matches at 10 bases. This CDR3 reads CASGLELAGITYEQYF. CDR3 coding DNA: TGTGCTAGTGGTCTCGAACTAGCGGGGATAACCTACGAGCAGTACTTC.